This T cell receptor (beta chain) was identified during a study of post-analysis software for immune sequencing data. Study summary: Progressive-relapsing, secondary progressive and relapsing-remitting multiple sclerosis were among the disease courses included.

TCR beta libraries were prepared from cDNA with unique molecular identifiers. With about 1 to 11 million T cells as the source, 540,000 or so cDNA molecules resulted. TCRdb recomputed calls from the PCR reads with MiXCR, one row per CDR3 protein. The table records about 800,000 distinct CDR3 sequences, 30% of them present only once. As regards this clonotype: The antigen is unknown.

Study-wide results and caveats: Significantly lower normalized Chao1 diversity was seen in multiple sclerosis patients than in controls. When the samples were clustered directly with F measure, those that had been prepared in the same batch showed strong co-clustering.

The origin of this receptor is a girl between 10 and 17 years old with multiple sclerosis. The sample taken for sequencing was blood.

The DNA for the CDR3 is TGTGCCAGCAGGAGGACACCTCCCACCGACTACAATGAGCAGTTCTTC. Translation gives CASRRTPPTDYNEQFF. The gene calls are TRBV7-2 and TRBJ2-1, with D perhaps matching TRBD1 (5 bases). Germline V CDR1 and CDR2: SGHTA, FQGNSA. Deletions cut 6 bases from V and 3 bases from J, with 18 bases between. The CDR3 length is 16 residues.